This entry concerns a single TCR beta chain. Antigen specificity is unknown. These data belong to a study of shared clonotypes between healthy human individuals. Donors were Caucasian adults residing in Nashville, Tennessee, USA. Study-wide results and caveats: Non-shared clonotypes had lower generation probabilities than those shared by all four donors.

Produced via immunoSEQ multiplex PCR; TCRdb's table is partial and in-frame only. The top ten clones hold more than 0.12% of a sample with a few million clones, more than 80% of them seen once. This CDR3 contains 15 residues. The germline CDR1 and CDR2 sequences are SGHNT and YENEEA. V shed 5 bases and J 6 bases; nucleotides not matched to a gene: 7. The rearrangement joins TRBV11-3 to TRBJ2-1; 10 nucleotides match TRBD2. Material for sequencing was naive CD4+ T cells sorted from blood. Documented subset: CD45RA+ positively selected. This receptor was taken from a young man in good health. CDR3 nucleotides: TGTGCCAGCAGCGCACTAGCGGGGACTGCCAATGAGCAGTTCTTC. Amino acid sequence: CASSALAGTANEQFF.